This T cell receptor (beta chain) is from a study of cytomegalovirus exposure and HLA in healthy donors. Looking at the study overall: Roughly 180 million T cells yielded some 120 million unique TCR beta sequences in earlier analysis.

The CDR3 covers 16 residues. Germline loops: CDR1 LGHNA, CDR2 YNFKEQ. V lost 4 bases, J lost 2 bases, and 15 bases lay in between. PCR amplification relied on 60 Vbeta primers (plus 13 Jbeta primers). Here immunoSEQ multiplex PCR was the method, and the copy in TCRdb shows in-frame clones only, minus some. The repertoire consists of fewer than 85,000 clones, with roughly 72% occurring once and the leading ten covering roughly 9%. This chain connects TRBV4-2 to TRBJ2-1; D possibly corresponds to TRBD2 (7 bases). Sequencing was done on a sample of PBMCs. The TCR was taken from a man between 35 and 55 years old in good health and CMV-seropositive. CDR3 DNA: TGTGCCAGCAGCCCCGGACGGGGGGCGGCCTACAATGAGCAGTTCTTC. Encoded protein: CASSPGRGAAYNEQFF.